This TCR beta chain was obtained from a study of TIL therapy for anti-PD-1-resistant metastatic lung cancer. Background on the study: By whole-exome sequencing, median non-synonymous tumor mutation burden was around 1.5 mutations per megabase.

Per the germline V gene, CDR1 is SGHRS and CDR2 is YFSETQ. CDR3 length: 14 residues. V was clipped by 3 bases and J by 2 bases, with 11 bases between them. The time point here: pre-treatment sample, taken before nivolumab and TIL therapy. Pleural nodules or supraclavicular lymph nodes made up most of the excised metastases sampled. Progressing patients received lymphodepletion, expanded TIL infusion and IL-2. The immunoSEQ assay was v3. Libraries were sequenced to 2 million to 2.5 million read pairs (survey) or roughly 4.5-6.5 million (deep). Assay used: immunoSEQ multiplex PCR; TCRdb lists only in-frame clones, some missing. The sample includes 50,000 or so clones, less than 75% of them seen just once.

Here the sequenced sample was tumor tissue, taken at baseline. This TCR was sampled from a person aged 25-79 years with non-small cell lung cancer. The chain joins TRBV5-1 to TRBJ2-5; possible D gene TRBD2, 5 bases. CDR3 nucleotides: TGCGCCAGCAGCTCGGGGTCGGGACAAGAGACCCAGTACTTC. Translation gives CASSSGSGQETQYF.